This T cell receptor beta chain originates from a study of cytomegalovirus exposure and HLA in healthy donors. CDR3 length: 14 residues. Germline values: CDR1 SGHDT, CDR2 YYEEEE. Trimming cost V 6 bases and J 6 bases; bases outside gene matches: 9. Overall study results and limits: In vitro testing confirmed a few CMV-associated chains as specific for CMV antigens. There were 150 to 200 TCR beta chains listed as cytomegalovirus-associated. Earlier analysis found most TCR beta V segments productive about 87% or about 30% of the time.

The PCR employed 60 Vbeta primers together with 13 Jbeta primers. Sequenced by immunoSEQ multiplex PCR; TCRdb stores in-frame clones only, minus some. Among 120,000 or so clones listed, 60% to 75% were seen once. Comment on this clone: Its target is unknown.

Sequences were obtained from PBMCs. This clonotype was obtained from a woman aged 40-49 years in good health and CMV-seropositive. V usage is TRBV5-6 and J usage is TRBJ2-7; the match to TRBD2 covers 10 bases. CDR3 sequence reads: CASTPGSGGSEQYF. The CDR3, as DNA: TGTGCCAGCACCCCCGGTAGCGGGGGGAGCGAGCAGTACTTC.